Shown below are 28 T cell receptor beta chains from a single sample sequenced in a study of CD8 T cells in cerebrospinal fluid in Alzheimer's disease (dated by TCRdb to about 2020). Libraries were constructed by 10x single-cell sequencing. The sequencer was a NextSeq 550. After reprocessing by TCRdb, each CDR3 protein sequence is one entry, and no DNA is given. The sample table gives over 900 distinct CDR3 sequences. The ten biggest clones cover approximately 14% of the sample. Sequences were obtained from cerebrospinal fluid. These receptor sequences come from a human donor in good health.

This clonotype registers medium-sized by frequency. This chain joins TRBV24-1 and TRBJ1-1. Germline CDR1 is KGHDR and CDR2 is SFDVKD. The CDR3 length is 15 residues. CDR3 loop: CATSDLQMENTEAFF.

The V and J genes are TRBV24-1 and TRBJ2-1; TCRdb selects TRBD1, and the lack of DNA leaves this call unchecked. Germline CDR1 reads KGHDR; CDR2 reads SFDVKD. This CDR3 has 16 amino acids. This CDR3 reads CATRQPGGRSYNEQFF.

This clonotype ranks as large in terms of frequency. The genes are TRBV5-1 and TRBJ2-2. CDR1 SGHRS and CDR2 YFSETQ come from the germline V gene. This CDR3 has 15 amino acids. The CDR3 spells CASSLPTANTGELFF.

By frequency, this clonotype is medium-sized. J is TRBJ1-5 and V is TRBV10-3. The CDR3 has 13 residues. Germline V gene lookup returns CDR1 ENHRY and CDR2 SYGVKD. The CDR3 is CATTRAGNQPQHF.

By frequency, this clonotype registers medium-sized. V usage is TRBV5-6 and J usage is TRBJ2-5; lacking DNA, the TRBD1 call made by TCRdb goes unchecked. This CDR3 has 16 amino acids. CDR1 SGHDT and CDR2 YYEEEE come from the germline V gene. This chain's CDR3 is CASSSGAGTRLETQYF.

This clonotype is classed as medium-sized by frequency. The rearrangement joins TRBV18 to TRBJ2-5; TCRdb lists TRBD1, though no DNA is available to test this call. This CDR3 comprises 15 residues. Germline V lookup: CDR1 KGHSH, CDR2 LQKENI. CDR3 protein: CASSPPRGGQETQYF. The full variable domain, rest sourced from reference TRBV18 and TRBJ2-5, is NAGVMQNPRHLVRRRGQEARLRCSPMKGHSHVYWYRQLPEEGLKFMVYLQKENIIDESGMPKERFSAEFPKEGPSILRIQQVVRGDSAAYFCASSPPRGGQETQYFGPGTRLLVL.

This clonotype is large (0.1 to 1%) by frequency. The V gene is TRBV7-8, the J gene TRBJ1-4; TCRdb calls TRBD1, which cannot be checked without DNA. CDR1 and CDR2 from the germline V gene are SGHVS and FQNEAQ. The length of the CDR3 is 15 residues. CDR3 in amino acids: CASSRSTGGNEKLFF. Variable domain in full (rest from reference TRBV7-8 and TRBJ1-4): GAGVSQSPRYKVAKRGQDVALRCDPISGHVSLFWYQQALGQGPEFLTYFQNEAQLDKSGLPSDRFFAERPEGSVSTLKIQRTQQEDSAVYLCASSRSTGGNEKLFFGSGTQLSVL.

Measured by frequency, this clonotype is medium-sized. Here the CDR3 reads CASSRLQPIGEKLFF. The chain recombines TRBV7-9 with TRBJ1-4. The length of the CDR3 is 15 residues. Germline CDR1 SEHNR, CDR2 FQNEAQ (reference sequence).

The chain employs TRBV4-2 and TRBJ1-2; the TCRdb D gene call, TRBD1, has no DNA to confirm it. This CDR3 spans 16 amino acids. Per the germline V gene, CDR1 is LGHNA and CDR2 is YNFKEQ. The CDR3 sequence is CASSLFSGTGDYGYTF.

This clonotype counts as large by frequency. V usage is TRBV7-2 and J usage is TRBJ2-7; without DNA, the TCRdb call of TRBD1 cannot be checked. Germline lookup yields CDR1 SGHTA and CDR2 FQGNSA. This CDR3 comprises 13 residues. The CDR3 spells CASSRQGIDEQYF.

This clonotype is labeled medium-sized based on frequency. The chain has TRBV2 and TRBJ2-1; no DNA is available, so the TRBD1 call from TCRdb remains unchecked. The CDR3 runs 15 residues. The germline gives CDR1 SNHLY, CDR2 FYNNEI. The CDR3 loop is CASSPSGTGSDEQFF.

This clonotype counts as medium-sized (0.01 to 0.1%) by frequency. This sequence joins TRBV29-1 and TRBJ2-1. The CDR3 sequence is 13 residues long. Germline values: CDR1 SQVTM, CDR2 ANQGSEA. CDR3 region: CSVDNWLNNEQFF.

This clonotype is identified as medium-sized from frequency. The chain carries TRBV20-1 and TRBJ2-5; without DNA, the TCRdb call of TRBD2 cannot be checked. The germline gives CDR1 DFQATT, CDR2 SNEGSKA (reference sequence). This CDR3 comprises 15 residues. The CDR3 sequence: CSARGRLAGVETQYF.

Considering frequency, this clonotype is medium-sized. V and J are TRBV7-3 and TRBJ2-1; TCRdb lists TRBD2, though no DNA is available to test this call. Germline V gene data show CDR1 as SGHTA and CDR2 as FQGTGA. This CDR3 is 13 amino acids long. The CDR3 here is CASSFLEKGGLFF. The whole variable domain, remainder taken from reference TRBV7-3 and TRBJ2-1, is GAGVSQTPSNKVTEKGKYVELRCDPISGHTALYWYRQSLGQGPEFLIYFQGTGAADDSGLPNDRFFAVRPEGSVSTLKIQRTERGDSAVYLCASSFLEKGGLFFGPGTRLTVL.

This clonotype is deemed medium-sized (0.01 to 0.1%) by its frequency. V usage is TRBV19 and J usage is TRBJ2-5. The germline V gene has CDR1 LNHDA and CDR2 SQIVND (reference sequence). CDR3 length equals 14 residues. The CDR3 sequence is CASSMVLGRETQYF.

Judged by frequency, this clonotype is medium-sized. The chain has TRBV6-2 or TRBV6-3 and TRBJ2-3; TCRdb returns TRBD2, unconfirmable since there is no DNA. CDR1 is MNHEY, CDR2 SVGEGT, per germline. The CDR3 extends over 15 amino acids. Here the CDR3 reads CASSPGLAGGRPQYF.

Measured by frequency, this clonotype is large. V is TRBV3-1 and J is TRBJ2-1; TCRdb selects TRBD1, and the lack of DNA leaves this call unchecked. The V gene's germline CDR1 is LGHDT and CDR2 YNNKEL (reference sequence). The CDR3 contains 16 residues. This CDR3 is CASSQATGTGFNEQFF.

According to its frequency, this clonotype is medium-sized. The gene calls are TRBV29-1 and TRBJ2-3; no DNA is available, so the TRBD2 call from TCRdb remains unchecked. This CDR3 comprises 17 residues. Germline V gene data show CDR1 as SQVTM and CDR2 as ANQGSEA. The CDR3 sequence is CSVEDGGTSGSTDTQYF.

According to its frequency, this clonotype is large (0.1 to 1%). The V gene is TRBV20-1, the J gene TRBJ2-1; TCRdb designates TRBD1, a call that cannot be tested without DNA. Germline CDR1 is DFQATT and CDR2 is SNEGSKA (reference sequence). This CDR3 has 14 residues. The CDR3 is CSANVQGLNKWQFF.

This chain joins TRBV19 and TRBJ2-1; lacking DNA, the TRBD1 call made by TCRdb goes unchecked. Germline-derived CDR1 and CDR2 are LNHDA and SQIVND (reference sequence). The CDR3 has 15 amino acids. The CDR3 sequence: CASSFGTGVPNEQFF.

CDR3 residues: CASSQGDTQYF. The chain has TRBV16 and TRBJ2-3. In germline, CDR1 is KGHSY, CDR2 FQNENV. This CDR3 comprises 11 residues. Full variable domain (rest looked up from reference TRBV16 and TRBJ2-3): GEEVAQTPKHLVRGEGQKAKLYCAPIKGHSYVFWYQQVLKNEFKFLISFQNENVFDETGMPKERFSAKCLPNSPCSLEIQATKLEDSAVYFCASSQGDTQYFGPGTRLTVL.

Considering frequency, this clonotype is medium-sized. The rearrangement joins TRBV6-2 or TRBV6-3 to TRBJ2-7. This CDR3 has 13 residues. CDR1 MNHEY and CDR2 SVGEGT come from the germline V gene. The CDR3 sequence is CASSYSRAYEQYF.

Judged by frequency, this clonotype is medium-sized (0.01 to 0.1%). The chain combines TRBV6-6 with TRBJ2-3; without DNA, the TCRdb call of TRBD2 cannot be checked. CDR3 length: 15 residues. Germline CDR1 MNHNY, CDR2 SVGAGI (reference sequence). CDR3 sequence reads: CASSLGRAGTDTQYF.

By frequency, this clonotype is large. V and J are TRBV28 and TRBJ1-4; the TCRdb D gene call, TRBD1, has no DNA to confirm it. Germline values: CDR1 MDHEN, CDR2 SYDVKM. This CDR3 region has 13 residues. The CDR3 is CASSSPQGHKLFF.

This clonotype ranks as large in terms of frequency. CDR3: CASSIGVEDYEQYF. This chain links TRBV19 with TRBJ2-7. CDR3 length equals 14 residues. Germline V gene lookup returns CDR1 LNHDA and CDR2 SQIVND (reference sequence).

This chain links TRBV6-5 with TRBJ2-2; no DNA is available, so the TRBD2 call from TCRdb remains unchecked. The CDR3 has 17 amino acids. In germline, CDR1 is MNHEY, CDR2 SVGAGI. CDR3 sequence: CASSRLAGAVNTGELFF.

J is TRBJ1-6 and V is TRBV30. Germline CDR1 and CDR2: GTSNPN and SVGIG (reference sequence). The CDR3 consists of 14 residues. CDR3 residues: CAWRGQSNNSPLHF. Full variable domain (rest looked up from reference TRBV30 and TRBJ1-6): SQTIHQWPATLVQPVGSPLSLECTVEGTSNPNLYWYRQAAGRGLQLLFYSVGIGQISSEVPQNLSASRPQDRQFILSSKKLLLSDSGFYLCAWRGQSNNSPLHFGNGTRLTVT.

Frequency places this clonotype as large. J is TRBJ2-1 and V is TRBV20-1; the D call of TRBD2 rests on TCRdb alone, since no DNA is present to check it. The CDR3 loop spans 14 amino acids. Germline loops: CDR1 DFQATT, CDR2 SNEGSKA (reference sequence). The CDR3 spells CSAPTSGGADEQFF.